This T cell receptor (beta chain) was observed in a study of blood T cell repertoires in COVID-19 (dated by TCRdb to the early 2020s). In the study overall: The collaborator samples originated in the United States, Italy and Spain and spanned the acute and convalescent phases of COVID-19. The dataset comprised deeply sampled blood TCRbeta repertoires from subjects exposed to, actively infected with, or recovered from COVID-19. The repertoires were released in a freely available public database meant as a resource for research on the immune response to SARS-CoV-2. The material from the prospective study consisted of cDNA or gDNA derived from T cells, B-cell-depleted T cells, or PBMCs. Where available, HLA class I and class II types were taken from metadata supplied by the sample provider and were not determined by assay-based typing. The samples were drawn from the first 160 participants of the ongoing ImmuneRACE study and from 1,254 subjects provided by 6 global collaborators. Nearly every sample came with metadata listing a de-identified subject ID, COVID-19 status, age in years and sex.

For this clone: Its target antigen remains unknown. Qualities for individual bases were not recorded, and no much larger clone is one base off.

After removal of 0 bases from V and 9 bases from J, the junction retains 6 bases not matched to a gene. CDR1 is given as LGHDT and CDR2 as YNNKEL, both from the germline V gene (reference sequence). The CDR3 goes from the cysteine to the phenylalanine over 16 residues. Of all the DNA, just the CDR3 is kept, 48 bases in frame from base 1. TCRbeta CDR3 regions were amplified from genomic DNA by means of the immunoSEQ Assay, a bias-controlled multiplex PCR. In the source study's methods: The number of nucleated cells in each sample was estimated by amplification of reference gene primers within the assay. To quantify the absolute abundance of each unique TCRbeta CDR3 rearrangement, sequence reads were collapsed and filtered. For each sample, productive Simpson clonality was calculated as the square root of Simpson's diversity index over productive rearrangements. TCRdb took this table from immuneACCESS and kept in-frame rearrangements with V and J called. Such tables lack part of the clones; where checked against another copy, unresolved V genes explain under half of the gap, and the rest is unexplained. V, J and clone size were drawn from that table, and D and trimming were deduced from the DNA. The sample table records 52,000 or so clones; 88% of these occur just once. About 9.3% of the sample rests with the top ten.

Collaborating institutions collected whole blood in K2EDTA tubes following their own protocols. Collaborator samples were shipped for TCRbeta analysis as frozen whole blood, isolated PBMCs, or DNA extracted from either sample type. The paper's findings and limits, for the study overall: The quantity of clinical and demographic metadata differed by source and by participant and was supplied without curation.

Sequenced input: peripheral blood. The receptor chain draws on TRBV3-1 (or the pseudogene TRBV3-2) and TRBJ1-6; the central 9 bases match TRBD1. The receptor's source is a man aged 55-75 years with active COVID-19. The nucleotides read TGTGCCAGCAGCCAAGATGGGGGACAGGGTATTTCACCCCTCCACTTT. It specifies CASSQDGGQGISPLHF.